This T cell receptor beta chain was identified in a study of blood T cells in healthy people across ages (dated by TCRdb to the mid-2010s). With regard to the full study: In model experiments, template switching captured about one uniquely barcoded TCR beta cDNA molecule for every two T cells. Age-related changes in TCR beta repertoire diversity were measured in the study by deep sequencing normalized with unique cDNA molecular identifiers. The donors were divided into four age groups: young (average around 17 years), middle-aged (almost 40), aged (approximately 64) and long-lived (82). To avoid experimental bias, donors of different ages were distributed randomly across sequencing lanes. Two additional independent replicas of 1 million unique cDNA reads from the same blood draw were analyzed for two donors (one aged 18 to 30 and one aged 80 or older).

Systemically healthy Caucasian individuals from Russia, approximately 39 in total and aged about 6 to 95 years, were included as donors. Ten milliliters of peripheral blood were drawn from each donor into EDTA-treated Vacutainer tubes. PBMCs were isolated by Ficoll-Paque density-gradient centrifugation, with at least 7 million obtained per sample. Total RNA, at least 5 micrograms per sample, was extracted from PBMCs with Trizol reagent. For every donor, an aliquot of PBMCs went through flow cytometry to measure the percentages of naive CD45RAhigh/CD27high T cells. Libraries were made using 5' RACE. Sequencer: Illumina HiSeq 2500. A second 7 to 11 cycle PCR used a sample-barcoded 5' primer and a J-beta primer mix. A unique molecular identifier was introduced onto each TCR beta cDNA molecule by a template-switch 5' adaptor carrying 12 random nucleotides. At least 2.5 million CDR3-containing paired-end reads were obtained from each sample. First-strand cDNA synthesis was performed from all RNA using the Mint cDNA synthesis kit, with priming by a TRBC-specific oligonucleotide. Following uracil-DNA glycosylase treatment, all cDNA underwent a first 18-cycle PCR with the universal primers M1SS and BC2_uni_R. Turning to the authors' computational methods: For normalization, 1 million high-quality reads were randomly selected from each sample, with every read carrying a distinct molecular identifier. Instead of being binned into consensus sequences, reads with shared molecular identifiers were discarded. MiTCR, set to a Q25 quality threshold and the strictest error-elimination algorithm, was used for CDR3 identification, clonotype clustering and error correction. A nonparametric unseen species model with Euler transformation was used to estimate lower-bound total TCR beta diversity. The public sequencing data were trimmed at Q25 with fastp and processed into clonotypes with MiXCR by TCRdb, which kept only in-frame beta chains. Rows with a matching CDR3 protein are joined into one entry that keeps the most common DNA and genes. TCRdb, rather than the study authors, made the V and J calls. This sample lists 1.2 million to 1.5 million distinct CDR3 sequences; 42% were detected once. Of the sample, around 8% is held by the ten largest clones.

The CDR3 numbers 16 residues from cysteine through phenylalanine. The retained sequence is limited to the CDR3, 48 bases, with the frame set at the first base. For this chain, trimming is 0 bases at the V end and 6 bases at the J end, and the number of junction bases without a gene match is 9. CDR1 and CDR2 are read off the germline V gene as SGHRS and YFSETQ. General study outcomes and caveats: Because profiling used bulk unsorted PBMCs, naive and antigen-experienced compartments could not be compared conclusively. There was a strong correlation between observed TCR beta diversity and the percentage of naive T cells measured by flow cytometry. Observed TCR beta diversity per million T cells fell roughly linearly with age, and a significant reduction was already apparent by age roughly 40. Because donor CMV infection status was unknown, age-related changes in expanded clonotypes were potentially confounded. Estimates of total diversity based on one million sequenced T cells were considered lower bounds and underestimates. Compared with the aged group, the long-lived group had more naive CD4+ T cells, fewer expanded clones and increased TCR diversity, suggesting age selection.

To note about this clonotype: What this receptor recognizes is not known. No base-level quality is on record; no much larger clone is a single base apart.

This receptor chain uses TRBV5-1 and TRBJ1-5, and 7 bases in between align with TRBD1. Sequences were obtained from blood. This clonotype originated in a woman between 18 and 30 years old in good health. The DNA sequence is as follows: TGCGCCAGCAGCTTGGCAAAGGCAGGGGGTGGTCAGCCCCAGCATTTT. Its translation reads: CASSLAKAGGGQPQHF.